What follows is one TCR beta chain and its context. This sample is part of a study of blood T cell repertoires in COVID-19. Across the study: From T cells, B-cell-depleted T cells, or PBMCs came the material, which was cDNA or gDNA.

How the authors handled the data: The authors estimated nucleated cell counts from reference gene primer amplification. TCRdb keeps only in-frame clones here, not all; method: immunoSEQ multiplex PCR. V and J calls and clone size follow that table, whereas D and trimming were derived from the DNA. This sample has 150,000 to 200,000 clones; approximately 86% occur once, and the top ten carry around 3.5%. The CDR3 contains 14 residues. Germline assignment: CDR1 MGHDK and CDR2 SYGVNS. V lost 8 bases to trimming and J lost 1 base, with 14 bases between them. Specimen: peripheral blood. The rearrangement uses TRBV25-1 and TRBJ1-1; TRBD1 might be the D (6 bases). This TCR came from a man between 65 and 79 years old with acute or convalescent COVID-19. DNA of the CDR3: TGTGCCAGCGGGGGGGGCAGGACGAACACTGAAGCTTTCTTT. It yields the protein CASGGGRTNTEAFF.